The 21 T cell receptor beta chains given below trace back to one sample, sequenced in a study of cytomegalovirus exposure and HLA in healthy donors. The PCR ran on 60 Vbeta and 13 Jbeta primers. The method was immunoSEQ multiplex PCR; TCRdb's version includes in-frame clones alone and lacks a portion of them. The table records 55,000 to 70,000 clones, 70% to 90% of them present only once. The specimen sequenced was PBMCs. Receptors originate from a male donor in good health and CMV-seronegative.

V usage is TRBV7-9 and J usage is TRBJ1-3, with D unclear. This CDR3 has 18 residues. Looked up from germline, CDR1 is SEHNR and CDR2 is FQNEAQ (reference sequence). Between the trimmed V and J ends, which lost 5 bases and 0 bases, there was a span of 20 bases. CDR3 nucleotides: TGTGCCAGCAGCGGATCCGGAAGCCCACAGATCTCTGGAAACACCATATATTTT. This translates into CASSGSGSPQISGNTIYF.

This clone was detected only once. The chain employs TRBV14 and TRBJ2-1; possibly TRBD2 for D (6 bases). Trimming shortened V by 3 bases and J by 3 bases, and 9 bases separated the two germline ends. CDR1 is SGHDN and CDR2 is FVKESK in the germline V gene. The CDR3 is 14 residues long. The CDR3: CASSHLTSYNEQFF. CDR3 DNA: TGTGCCAGCAGCCACTTGACTAGCTACAATGAGCAGTTCTTC.

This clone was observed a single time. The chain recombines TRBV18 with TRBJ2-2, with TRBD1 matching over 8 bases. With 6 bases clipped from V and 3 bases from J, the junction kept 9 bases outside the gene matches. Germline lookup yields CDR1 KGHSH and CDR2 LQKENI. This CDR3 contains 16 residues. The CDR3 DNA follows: TGTGCCAGCTCGTCGACCGGGACAGGAGACACCGGGGAGCTGTTTTTT. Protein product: CASSSTGTGDTGELFF.

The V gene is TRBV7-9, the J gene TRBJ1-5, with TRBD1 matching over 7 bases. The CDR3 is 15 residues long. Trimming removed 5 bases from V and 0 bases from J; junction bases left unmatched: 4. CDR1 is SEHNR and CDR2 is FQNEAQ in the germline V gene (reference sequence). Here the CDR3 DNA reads TGTGCCAGCAGCAGTCACAGGGGTAGCAATCAGCCCCAGCATTTT. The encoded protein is CASSSHRGSNQPQHF.

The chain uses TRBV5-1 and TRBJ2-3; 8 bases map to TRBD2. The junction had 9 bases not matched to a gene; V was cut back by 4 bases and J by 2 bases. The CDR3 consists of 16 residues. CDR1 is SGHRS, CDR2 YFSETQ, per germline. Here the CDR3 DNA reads TGCGCCAGCAGCCTGGACCTTAGCGGGGCCACAGATACGCAGTATTTT. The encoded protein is CASSLDLSGATDTQYF.

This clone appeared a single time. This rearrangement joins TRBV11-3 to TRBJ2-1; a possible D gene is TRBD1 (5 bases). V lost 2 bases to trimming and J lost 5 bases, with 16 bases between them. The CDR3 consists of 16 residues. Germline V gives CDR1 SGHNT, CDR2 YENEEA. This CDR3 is CASSLRQGRGNNEQFF. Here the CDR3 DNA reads TGTGCCAGCAGCTTAAGGCAGGGAAGGGGTAACAATGAGCAGTTCTTC.

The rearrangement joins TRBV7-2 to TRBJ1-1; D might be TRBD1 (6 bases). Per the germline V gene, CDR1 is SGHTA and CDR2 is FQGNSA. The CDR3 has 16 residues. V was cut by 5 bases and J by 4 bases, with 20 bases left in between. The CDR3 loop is CASSPSTGQMGTEAFF. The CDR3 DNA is TGTGCCAGCAGCCCATCGACAGGTCAAATGGGCACTGAAGCTTTCTTT.

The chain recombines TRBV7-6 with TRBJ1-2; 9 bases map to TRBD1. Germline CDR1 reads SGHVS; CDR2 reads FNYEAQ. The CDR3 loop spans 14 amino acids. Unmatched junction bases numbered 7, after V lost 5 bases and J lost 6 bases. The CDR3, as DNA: TGTGCCAGCAGCCCCCGGGACAGGGTGAATGGCTACACCTTC. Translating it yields CASSPRDRVNGYTF.

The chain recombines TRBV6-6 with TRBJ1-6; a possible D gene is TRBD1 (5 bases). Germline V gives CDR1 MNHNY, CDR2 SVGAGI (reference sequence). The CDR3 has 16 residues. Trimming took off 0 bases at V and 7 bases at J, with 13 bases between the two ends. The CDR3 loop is CASSYSGGDGNSPLHF. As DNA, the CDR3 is TGTGCCAGCAGTTACTCCGGAGGGGACGGCAATTCACCCCTCCACTTT.

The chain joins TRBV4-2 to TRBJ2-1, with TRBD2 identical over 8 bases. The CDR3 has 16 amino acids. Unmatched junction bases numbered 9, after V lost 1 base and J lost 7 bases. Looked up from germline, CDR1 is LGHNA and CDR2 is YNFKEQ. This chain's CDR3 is CASSQVSGGQWNEQFF. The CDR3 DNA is TGTGCCAGCAGCCAAGTGTCGGGGGGGCAATGGAATGAGCAGTTCTTC.

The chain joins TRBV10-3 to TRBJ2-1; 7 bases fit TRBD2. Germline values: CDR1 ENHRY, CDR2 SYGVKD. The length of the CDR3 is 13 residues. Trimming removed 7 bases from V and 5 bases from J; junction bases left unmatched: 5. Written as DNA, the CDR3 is TGTGCCATCACAGCGGGGTCAAACAATGAGCAGTTCTTC. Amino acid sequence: CAITAGSNNEQFF.

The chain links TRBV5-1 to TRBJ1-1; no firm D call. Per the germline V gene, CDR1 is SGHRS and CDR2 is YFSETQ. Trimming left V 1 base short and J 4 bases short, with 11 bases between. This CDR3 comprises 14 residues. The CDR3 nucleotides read TGCGCCAGCAGCTTGACAGCGGGAATCACTGAAGCTTTCTTT. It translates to CASSLTAGITEAFF.

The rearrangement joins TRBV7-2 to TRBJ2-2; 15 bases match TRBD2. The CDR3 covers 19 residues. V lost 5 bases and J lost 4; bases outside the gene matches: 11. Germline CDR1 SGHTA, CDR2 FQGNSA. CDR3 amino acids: CASSASVGLAGGRTGELFF. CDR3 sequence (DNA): TGTGCCAGCAGCGCCTCGGTCGGACTAGCGGGGGGGCGCACCGGGGAGCTGTTTTTT.

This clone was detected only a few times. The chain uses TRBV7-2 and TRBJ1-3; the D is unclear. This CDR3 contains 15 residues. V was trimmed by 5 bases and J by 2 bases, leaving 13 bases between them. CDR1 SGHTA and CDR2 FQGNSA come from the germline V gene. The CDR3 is CASSPRGVTGNTIYF. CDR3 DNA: TGTGCCAGCAGCCCCCGCGGGGTAACTGGAAACACCATATATTTT.

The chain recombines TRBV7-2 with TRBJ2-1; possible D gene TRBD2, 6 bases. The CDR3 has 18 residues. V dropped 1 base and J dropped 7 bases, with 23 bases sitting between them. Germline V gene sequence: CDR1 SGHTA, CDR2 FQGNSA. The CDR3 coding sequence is TGTGCCAGCAGCTTAGTTTTTGGAGGGTCTTTTACCACAAATGAGCAGTTCTTC. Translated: CASSLVFGGSFTTNEQFF.

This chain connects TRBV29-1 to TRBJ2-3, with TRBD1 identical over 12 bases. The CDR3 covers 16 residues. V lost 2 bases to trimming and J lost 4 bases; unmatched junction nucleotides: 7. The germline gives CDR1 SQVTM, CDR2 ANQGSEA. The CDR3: CSVELGTGGHADTQYF. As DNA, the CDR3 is TGCAGCGTTGAACTCGGGACAGGGGGCCATGCAGATACGCAGTATTTT.

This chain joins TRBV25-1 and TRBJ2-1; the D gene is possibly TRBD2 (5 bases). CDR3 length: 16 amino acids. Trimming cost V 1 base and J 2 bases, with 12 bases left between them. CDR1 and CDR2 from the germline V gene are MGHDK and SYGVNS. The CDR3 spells CASSEFLAGTYNEQFF. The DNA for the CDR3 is TGTGCCAGCAGTGAATTCCTAGCAGGAACCTACAATGAGCAGTTCTTC.

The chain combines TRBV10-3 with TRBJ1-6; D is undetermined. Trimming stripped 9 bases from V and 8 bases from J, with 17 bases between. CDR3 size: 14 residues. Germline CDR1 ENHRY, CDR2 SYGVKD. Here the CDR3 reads CAIRPSGGDSPLHF. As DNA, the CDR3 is TGTGCCATTCGCCCTTCGGGCGGGGATTCACCCCTCCACTTT.

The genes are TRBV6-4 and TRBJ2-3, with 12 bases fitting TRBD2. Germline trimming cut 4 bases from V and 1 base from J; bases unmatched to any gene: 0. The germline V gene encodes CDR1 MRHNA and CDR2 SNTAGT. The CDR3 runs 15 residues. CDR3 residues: CASSGTSGGTDTQYF. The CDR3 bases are TGTGCCAGCAGTGGGACTAGCGGGGGCACAGATACGCAGTATTTT.

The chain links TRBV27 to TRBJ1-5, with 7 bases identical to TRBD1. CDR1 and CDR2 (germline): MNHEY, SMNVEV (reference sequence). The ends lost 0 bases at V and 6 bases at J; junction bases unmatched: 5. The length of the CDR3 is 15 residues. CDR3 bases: TGTGCCAGCAGTTTATCACAGGGGATCGGTCAGCCCCAGCATTTT. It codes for CASSLSQGIGQPQHF.

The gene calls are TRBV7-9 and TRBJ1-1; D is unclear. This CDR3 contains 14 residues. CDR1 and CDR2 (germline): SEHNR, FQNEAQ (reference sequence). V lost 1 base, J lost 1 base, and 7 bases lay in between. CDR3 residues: CASSLVLGNTEAFF. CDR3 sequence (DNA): TGTGCCAGCAGCTTAGTGCTCGGGAACACTGAAGCTTTCTTT.